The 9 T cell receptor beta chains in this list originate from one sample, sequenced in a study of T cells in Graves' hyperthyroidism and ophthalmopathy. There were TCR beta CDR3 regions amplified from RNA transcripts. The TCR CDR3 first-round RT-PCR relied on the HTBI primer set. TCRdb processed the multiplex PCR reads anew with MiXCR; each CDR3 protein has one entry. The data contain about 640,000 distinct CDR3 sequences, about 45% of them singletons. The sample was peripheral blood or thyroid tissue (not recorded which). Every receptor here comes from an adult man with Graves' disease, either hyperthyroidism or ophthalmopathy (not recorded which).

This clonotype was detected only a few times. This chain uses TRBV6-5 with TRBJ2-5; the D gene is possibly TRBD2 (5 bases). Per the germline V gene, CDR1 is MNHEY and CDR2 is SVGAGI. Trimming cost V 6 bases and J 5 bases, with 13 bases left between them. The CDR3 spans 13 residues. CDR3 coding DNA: TGTGCCAGCAGGCCACTAGATGGGGAGACCCAGTACTTC. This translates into CASRPLDGETQYF.

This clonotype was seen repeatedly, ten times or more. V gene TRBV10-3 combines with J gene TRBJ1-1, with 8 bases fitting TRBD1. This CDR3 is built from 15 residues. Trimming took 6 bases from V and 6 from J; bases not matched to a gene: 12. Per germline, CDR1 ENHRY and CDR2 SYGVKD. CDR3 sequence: CAISDTTTGEAEAFF. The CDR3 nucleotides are TGTGCCATCAGCGATACTACGACAGGGGAGGCTGAAGCTTTCTTT.

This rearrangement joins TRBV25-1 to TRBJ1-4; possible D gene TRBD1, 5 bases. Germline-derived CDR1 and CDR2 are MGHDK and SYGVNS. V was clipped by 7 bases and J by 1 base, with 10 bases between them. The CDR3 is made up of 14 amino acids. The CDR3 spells CASKPQGTNEKLFF. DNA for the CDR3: TGTGCCAGCAAACCCCAGGGAACTAATGAAAAACTGTTTTTT.

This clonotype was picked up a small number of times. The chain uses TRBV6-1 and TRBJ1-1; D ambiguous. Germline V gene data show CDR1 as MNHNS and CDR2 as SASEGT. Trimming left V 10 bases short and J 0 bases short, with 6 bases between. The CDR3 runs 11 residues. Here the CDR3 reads CATILNTEAFF. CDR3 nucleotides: TGTGCCACCATTTTGAACACTGAAGCTTTCTTT.

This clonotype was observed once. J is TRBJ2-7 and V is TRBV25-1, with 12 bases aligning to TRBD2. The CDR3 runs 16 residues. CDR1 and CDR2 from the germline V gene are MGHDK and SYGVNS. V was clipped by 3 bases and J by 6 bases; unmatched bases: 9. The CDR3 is CASSEVTSGSFSEQYF. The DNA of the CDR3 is TGTGCCAGCAGTGAGGTGACTAGCGGGAGTTTCTCCGAGCAGTACTTC.

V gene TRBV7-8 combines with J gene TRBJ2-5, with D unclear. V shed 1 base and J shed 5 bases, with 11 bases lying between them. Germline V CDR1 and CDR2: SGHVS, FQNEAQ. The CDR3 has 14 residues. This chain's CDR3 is CASSLEVPGETQYF. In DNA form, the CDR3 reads TGTGCCAGCAGCTTAGAGGTGCCCGGGGAGACCCAGTACTTC.

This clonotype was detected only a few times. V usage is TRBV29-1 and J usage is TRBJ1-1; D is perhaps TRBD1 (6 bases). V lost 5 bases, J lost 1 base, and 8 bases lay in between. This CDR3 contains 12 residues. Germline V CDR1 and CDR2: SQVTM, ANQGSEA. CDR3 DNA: TGCAGCGTTAGGGGGGGGAACACTGAAGCTTTCTTT. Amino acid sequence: CSVRGGNTEAFF. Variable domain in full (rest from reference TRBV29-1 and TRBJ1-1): SAVISQKPSRDICQRGTSLTIQCQVDSQVTMMFWYRQQPGQSLTLIATANQGSEATYESGFVIDKFPISRPNLTFSTLTVSNMSPEDSSIYLCSVRGGNTEAFFGQGTRLTVV.

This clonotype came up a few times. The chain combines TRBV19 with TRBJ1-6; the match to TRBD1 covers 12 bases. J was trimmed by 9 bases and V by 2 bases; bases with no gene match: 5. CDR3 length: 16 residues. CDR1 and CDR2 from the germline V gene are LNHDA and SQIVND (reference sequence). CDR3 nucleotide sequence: TGTGCCAGTAGTATAACCGGGACAGGGGGCAGTTCACCCCTCCACTTT. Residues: CASSITGTGGSSPLHF.

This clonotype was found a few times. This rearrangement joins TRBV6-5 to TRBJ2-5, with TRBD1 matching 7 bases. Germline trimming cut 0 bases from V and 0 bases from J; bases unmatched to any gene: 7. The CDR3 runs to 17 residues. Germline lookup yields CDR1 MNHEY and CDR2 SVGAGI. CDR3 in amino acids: CASSYSGLDRYQETQYF. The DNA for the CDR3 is TGTGCCAGCAGTTACTCAGGGCTGGACAGGTACCAAGAGACCCAGTACTTC.